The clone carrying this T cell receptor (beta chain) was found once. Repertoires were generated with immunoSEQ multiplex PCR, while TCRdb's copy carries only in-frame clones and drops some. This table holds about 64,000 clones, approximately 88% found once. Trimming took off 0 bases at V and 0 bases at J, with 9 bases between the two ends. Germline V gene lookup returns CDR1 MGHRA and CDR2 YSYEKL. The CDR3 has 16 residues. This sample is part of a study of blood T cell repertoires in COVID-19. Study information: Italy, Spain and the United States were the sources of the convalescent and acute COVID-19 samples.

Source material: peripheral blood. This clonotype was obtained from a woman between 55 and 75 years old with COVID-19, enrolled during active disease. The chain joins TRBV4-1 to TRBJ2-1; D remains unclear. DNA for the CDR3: TGCGCCAGCAGCCAAGAAATTGACATCTCCTACAATGAGCAGTTCTTC. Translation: CASSQEIDISYNEQFF.